The rows below give T cell receptor beta chains drawn from one sample of a study of cytomegalovirus exposure and HLA in healthy donors. TCRdb keeps only in-frame clones here, not all; method: immunoSEQ multiplex PCR. The table has roughly 96,000 clones, under 85% seen once; the top ten hold roughly 3.2%. Sample: PBMCs. These receptors were obtained from a female donor in good health and CMV-seropositive. CDR3s include the opening cysteine and the closing phenylalanine or tryptophan. Fields, in order: D gene, clone size, J gene, V gene, CDR3 DNA, CDR3 protein. D genes are given only for firm matches. Expanded clones get a size class; other rows say once, few or many, or leave the size out.

NA NA TRBJ2-2 TRBV5-1 TGCGCCAGCAGCCCTCCTCGTAACACCGGGGAGCTGTTTTTT CASSPPRNTGELFF
NA NA TRBJ2-7 TRBV2 TGTGCCAGCAGTGAATGGGGCCAGTCGGTGTCCGAGCAGTACTTC CASSEWGQSVSEQYF
TRBD1 NA TRBJ1-5 TRBV9 TGTGCCAGCAGCCCTTCGACAGGGCTGGGTCAGCCCCAGCATTTT CASSPSTGLGQPQHF
TRBD2 NA TRBJ2-7 TRBV19 TGTGCCAGTAGTGAAACTAGCGGGTCCTCCTACGAGCAGTACTTC CASSETSGSSYEQYF
NA NA TRBJ1-3 TRBV10-3 TGTGCCATCACCAGGGAACCTGGAAACACCATATATTTT CAITREPGNTIYF
TRBD2 few TRBJ2-7 TRBV7-9 TGTGCCAGCAGCTCCTTAGCTTCGGGGGGGTACGAGCAGTACTTC CASSSLASGGYEQYF
TRBD1 once TRBJ1-2 TRBV29-1 TGCAGCGTTGAAAGGACAGGAGATGGCTACACCTTC CSVERTGDGYTF
NA NA TRBJ2-1 TRBV7-6 TGTGCCAGCAGCTTTAGTGTAAACAATGAGCAGTTCTTC CASSFSVNNEQFF
NA NA TRBJ2-7 TRBV7-2 TGTGCCAGCAGCCCAGCTAGCAGCGAGCAGTACTTC CASSPASSEQYF
NA few TRBJ2-6 TRBV15 TGTGCCACCAGCACAGGTCGCTCTGGGGCCAACGTCCTGACTTTC CATSTGRSGANVLTF
TRBD1 NA TRBJ1-2 TRBV9 TGTGCCAGCAGCGTACGGGACAGGGGGCATTATGGCTACACCTTC CASSVRDRGHYGYTF
NA NA TRBJ1-5 TRBV7-2 TGTGCCAGCAGCTCTCTTGGACAAAATCAGCCCCAGCATTTT CASSSLGQNQPQHF
TRBD1 once TRBJ1-2 TRBV28 TGTGCCAGCAGTTTCCGGGACAGGGGGCGTGGGGGCTACACCTTC CASSFRDRGRGGYTF
NA NA TRBJ1-2 TRBV19 TGTGCCAGTAGTACCTCAGGGCAGGGGACCTATGGCTACACCTTC CASSTSGQGTYGYTF
TRBD2 NA TRBJ2-2 TRBV5-1 TGCGCCAGCAGCTACCGACTAGCGGGGAACACCGGGGAGCTGTTTTTT CASSYRLAGNTGELFF
TRBD1 NA TRBJ1-6 TRBV7-8 TGTGCCAGCAGCAGACCGGGACAGGGTGGATCACCCCTCCACTTT CASSRPGQGGSPLHF
NA NA TRBJ2-2 TRBV7-2 TGTGCCAGCCGGGGCGGGACAGCGAACACCGGGGAGCTGTTTTTT CASRGGTANTGELFF
NA few TRBJ2-7 TRBV4-1 TGCGCCAGCAGCCAAGGGCCCTTCTCCTACGAGCAGTACTTC CASSQGPFSYEQYF
TRBD1 NA TRBJ2-1 TRBV5-1 TGCGCCAGCAGCTTCGGGACAGCCTACAATGAGCAGTTCTTC CASSFGTAYNEQFF
NA NA TRBJ2-5 TRBV29-1 TGCAGCGCCGAGGGAGGAAAAGAGACCCAGTACTTC CSAEGGKETQYF
NA NA TRBJ2-1 TRBV18 TGTGCCAGCGGGTCAGTACTAACCTACAATGAGCAGTTCTTC CASGSVLTYNEQFF
NA NA TRBJ2-7 TRBV15 TGTGCCACCAGCAGAGATCTCCAGTACGAGCAGTACTTC CATSRDLQYEQYF
NA few TRBJ1-6 TRBV6-1 TGTGCCAGCAGTCGAAAAGACAGGAGTAATTCACCCCTCCACTTT CASSRKDRSNSPLHF
TRBD1 NA TRBJ1-4 TRBV7-9 TGTGCCAGCAGCTCCCACCTCTTACGGACAGGTGAAAAACTGTTTTTT CASSSHLLRTGEKLFF
NA NA TRBJ1-2 TRBV27 TGTGCCAGCAGTTTGAACAGAGTCTATGGCTACACCTTC CASSLNRVYGYTF
TRBD2 NA TRBJ2-7 TRBV6-6 TGTGCCAGCAGGATCGGACTAGCGGGGGTCTACGAGCAGTACTTC CASRIGLAGVYEQYF
TRBD1 few TRBJ1-2 TRBV5-4 TGTGCCAGCAGCCCGGGGACAGGGGGGTTCAGTGGCTACACCTTC CASSPGTGGFSGYTF
TRBD2 NA TRBJ2-2 TRBV28 TGTGCCAGCAGTTTAATGAGCGGGAGTGGGGAGCTGTTTTTT CASSLMSGSGELFF
NA few TRBJ1-5 TRBV10-2 TGCGCCAGCAGTGCCGACATGGTGGTTCAGCCCCAGCATTTT CASSADMVVQPQHF
NA NA TRBJ1-5 TRBV30 TGTGCCTGGAGTCAGGGTAGCAATCAGCCCCAGCATTTT CAWSQGSNQPQHF
TRBD1 once TRBJ2-5 TRBV2 TGTGCCAGCAGTGGGGGACAGGCACAAGAGACCCAGTACTTC CASSGGQAQETQYF
TRBD2 NA TRBJ2-7 TRBV11-2 TGTGCCAGCAGCCCCCGGACTAGCGGACCTTACGAGCAGTACTTC CASSPRTSGPYEQYF
NA once TRBJ1-1 TRBV28 TGTGCCAGCAGTTTATCGACTGAAGCTTTCTTT CASSLSTEAFF
NA NA TRBJ2-1 TRBV2 TGTGCCAGCAACGAGGCACCCCTAGGGGATGAGCAGTTCTTC CASNEAPLGDEQFF
TRBD1 NA TRBJ2-7 TRBV30 TGTGCCTGGAGCCAGACAGGGAACGAGCAGTACTTC CAWSQTGNEQYF
NA NA TRBJ1-2 TRBV5-1 TGCGCCAGCAGCTTGGACGGGGGGAACTATGGCTACACCTTC CASSLDGGNYGYTF
TRBD2 NA TRBJ2-1 TRBV4-2 TGTGCCAGCAGCCCTCTGACTAGCGGGAGCTACAATGAGCAGTTCTTC CASSPLTSGSYNEQFF
NA NA TRBJ2-7 TRBV27 TGTGCCAGCAGCCATACAGGGTCCTACGAGCAGTACTTC CASSHTGSYEQYF
NA NA TRBJ1-5 TRBV28 TGTGCCAGCAGTTTAGGCTTGGGCAGGAGCAATCAGCCCCAGCATTTT CASSLGLGRSNQPQHF
NA NA TRBJ1-2 TRBV29-1 TGCAGCGCCAAGGTGGGGCTGAGCTATGGCTACACCTTC CSAKVGLSYGYTF
NA NA TRBJ2-2 TRBV28 TGTGCCAGCAGTCTCCTCCGCCTACCTGGACACCCTAGGGAGCTGTTTTTT CASSLLRLPGHPRELFF
TRBD1 NA TRBJ2-3 TRBV30 TGTGCCTGGAGTCCGGGACAGGGGACCCCCGGGGATACGCAGTATTTT CAWSPGQGTPGDTQYF
NA NA TRBJ2-7 TRBV7-2 TGTGCCAGCACCTTCCGGGGAGCCCTCTCCTACGAGCAGTACTTC CASTFRGALSYEQYF
NA NA TRBJ1-3 TRBV25-1 TGTGCCAGCGGGGGGGGCTCAGGAAACACCATATATTTT CASGGGSGNTIYF
NA NA TRBJ1-6 TRBV6-5 TGTGCCAGCAGTTACTCGAAGGGCAGGGTTAGTTCACCCCTCCACTTT CASSYSKGRVSSPLHF
TRBD1 NA TRBJ1-1 TRBV11-2 TGTGCCAGCAGCTACGAGAGGGGGCCAGGTGGAGCTTTCTTT CASSYERGPGGAFF
NA NA TRBJ1-4 TRBV5-1 TGCGCCAGCAGCTTGGTCGGGGGGGTCTCTAATGAAAAACTGTTTTTT CASSLVGGVSNEKLFF
NA NA TRBJ1-4 TRBV30 TGTGCCTGGAGTGTGGGGCAGCTGAATGAAAAACTGTTTTTT CAWSVGQLNEKLFF
TRBD1 NA TRBJ1-2 TRBV18 TGTGCCAGCTCACCCGGACAGGGAAGAGAGGGCTACACCTTC CASSPGQGREGYTF
NA few TRBJ1-2 TRBV19 TGTGCCAGTAGTATTGGGATGGACAGTGGGGTATACACCTTC CASSIGMDSGVYTF
NA few TRBJ2-1 TRBV13 TGTGCCAGCAGCATCCTGGACAGATACAATGAGCAGTTCTTC CASSILDRYNEQFF
NA NA TRBJ2-7 TRBV30 TGTGCCTGGCGTTTCGGGGATTACGAGCAGTACTTC CAWRFGDYEQYF
TRBD1 few TRBJ1-4 TRBV5-8 TGTGCCAGCAGCTCGGGACAGCCCAATGAAAAACTGTTTTTT CASSSGQPNEKLFF
TRBD2 NA TRBJ2-5 TRBV7-2 TGTGCCAGCAGCTTAGCCACTCGGGCTAGCGGGAGGGTAGAGACCCAGTACTTC CASSLATRASGRVETQYF
NA few TRBJ2-5 TRBV4-3 TGCGCCAGCAGCTCCAAGGTTCCCAGCAGGGAGACCCAGTACTTC CASSSKVPSRETQYF
TRBD2 NA TRBJ2-1 TRBV5-1 TGCGCCAGCAGCATAGGGACTAGCGGGAGTAAGAATGAGCAGTTCTTC CASSIGTSGSKNEQFF
TRBD2 NA TRBJ2-7 TRBV28 TGTGCCAGCCTCCCCCCGAACAGACCGGGGAGGGGGCAGTACTTC CASLPPNRPGRGQYF
NA NA TRBJ1-1 TRBV19 TGTGCCAGTAGTATGTATGGACAGTTGAACACTGAAGCTTTCTTT CASSMYGQLNTEAFF
TRBD2 NA TRBJ2-7 TRBV15 TGTGCCACCAGCAGAGATGGACTAGCTGGCCGCGAGCAGTACTTC CATSRDGLAGREQYF
TRBD1 NA TRBJ1-4 TRBV6-5 TGTGCCAGCAGTTACTCTGTTTTCAGGGGGGAAGAAAAACTGTTTTTT CASSYSVFRGEEKLFF